This TCR beta chain came from a study of blood T cell repertoires in COVID-19. The CDR3 consists of 13 residues. V was cut by 4 bases and J by 5 bases, with 9 bases left in between. Germline V CDR1 and CDR2: SGHRS, YFSETQ. Clones were read by immunoSEQ multiplex PCR, and TCRdb kept only the in-frame ones, dropping some. The table includes 50,000 to 75,000 clones, roughly 84% detected once. The chain employs TRBV5-1 and TRBJ2-2, with a tentative D call TRBD1 (5 bases). This sequence originates from a woman of 80 years or more with active or convalescent COVID-19. Sequenced sample: peripheral blood. This CDR3 is CASSPQGTGELFF. The DNA for the CDR3 is TGCGCCAGCAGCCCGCAGGGAACCGGGGAGCTGTTTTTT.